A selection of T cell receptor beta chains follows, all from one sample in a study of STAT5B mutations in CD4+ large granular lymphocyte leukemia. Only in-frame clones appear in the TCRdb table, and some are missing; sequencing was by immunoSEQ multiplex PCR. The table shows around 30,000 clones, with around 70% occurring only once. Sequencing was performed on CD4+ T cells from blood buffy coats. The receptors shown here come from a human donor in good health. The CDR3 runs from the conserved cysteine through the conserved F or W. A D gene is named only where the DNA matches it firmly. The size entry is marked missing in some rows and otherwise reads once, few, many or a size class.

cdr3_nt cdr3_aa clone_size v_call d_call j_call
TGCGCCAGCAGCTTGGGTCCCCGGGACAGCAAAGAGACCCAGTACTTC CASSLGPRDSKETQYF once TRBV5-1 TRBD1 TRBJ2-5
TGTGCCAGCAGTTACCCCCGGGACAACAATCAGCCCCAGCATTTT CASSYPRDNNQPQHF few TRBV28 NA TRBJ1-5
TGTGCCAGCAGTGTGACAGGGGGCCGGGATCAGCCCCAGCATTTT CASSVTGGRDQPQHF NA TRBV6-6 TRBD1 TRBJ1-5
TGTGCCAGCAGCCCAGGACAGGGGGAAGCCTATGGCTACACCTTC CASSPGQGEAYGYTF NA TRBV2 TRBD1 TRBJ1-2
TGTGCCAGCAGTTTCCGGGCTTTAGGGTTCTACGAGCAGTACTTC CASSFRALGFYEQYF NA TRBV5-8 NA TRBJ2-7
TGTGCCTGGAGCCCCGTTGGGAGGGGGGACGAGCAGTACTTC CAWSPVGRGDEQYF few TRBV30 NA TRBJ2-7
TGTGCCAGCAGCCCGGGACGGCAAGAGACCCAGTACTTC CASSPGRQETQYF NA TRBV7-9 NA TRBJ2-5
TGTGCCAGCAGTCCCCCCGGGCCCCGGAGGAATGAGCAGTTCTTC CASSPPGPRRNEQFF NA TRBV27 NA TRBJ2-1
TGTGCCAGCAGCTTAGCCGGGACTAGCGGGAGGGCCTCCGGCGAGCAGTACTTC CASSLAGTSGRASGEQYF NA TRBV7-2 TRBD2 TRBJ2-7
TGTGCCTCCCGGGAGGGCAATCAGCCCCAGCATTTT CASREGNQPQHF NA TRBV28 NA TRBJ1-5
TGTGCTAGTGGTTTGACCCCGGGACAGGGACAAGCAACTAATGAAAAACTGTTTTTT CASGLTPGQGQATNEKLFF NA TRBV12-5 TRBD1 TRBJ1-4
TGTGCCAGCAGCTTAGATCTTCCGGCAAACACTGAAGCTTTCTTT CASSLDLPANTEAFF NA TRBV11-2 NA TRBJ1-1
TGTGCCAGCAGGGATACCCAGGGTCAGCCCCAGCATTTT CASRDTQGQPQHF NA TRBV2 NA TRBJ1-5
TGTGCCAGCAGCTTAGGTGGACTAGATACGCAGTATTTT CASSLGGLDTQYF NA TRBV7-9 NA TRBJ2-3
TGTGCCATCAGTGAGAAGGACGTGCGAGGGCAGCCCCAGCATTTT CAISEKDVRGQPQHF NA TRBV10-3 NA TRBJ1-5
TGTGCCAGCAGCTGGCTGTCGCAGAATACAGATACGCAGTATTTT CASSWLSQNTDTQYF NA TRBV7-9 NA TRBJ2-3
TGTGCCAGCAGACAGGGTTTGGGCAATCAGCCCCAGCATTTT CASRQGLGNQPQHF NA TRBV6-5 NA TRBJ1-5
TGTGCCAGTAGTAAAACGGACAGGTCCAGGATCTTC CASSKTDRSRIF NA TRBV19 TRBD1 TRBJ2-1
TGTGCCAGCAGTGAAGAGCGTCGGGGGACTGGCTACACCTTC CASSEERRGTGYTF NA TRBV2 NA TRBJ1-2
TGTGCCATCAGTGACTATTACAATGAGCAGTTCTTC CAISDYYNEQFF NA TRBV10-3 NA TRBJ2-1
TGCGCCAGCGGGGGGGTAGCGGGAGTAGTACTGAATGAGCAGTTCTTC CASGGVAGVVLNEQFF NA TRBV10-2 TRBD2 TRBJ2-1
TGTGCCAGCAGCCTTAGGGGGGAGAGGGATGAAAAACTGTTTTTT CASSLRGERDEKLFF NA TRBV6-5 NA TRBJ1-4
TGTGCCAGTAAAGAGGAGGCGAGGGACACCATATATTTT CASKEEARDTIYF medium-sized TRBV19 NA TRBJ1-3
TGTGCCATCAGTGAGTCCCAGGACACAAACTATGGCTACACCTTC CAISESQDTNYGYTF once TRBV10-3 NA TRBJ1-2
TGTGCCAGCAGCTTAGCCCGATGGACAGACTTTTCCTACAATGAGCAGTTCTTC CASSLARWTDFSYNEQFF NA TRBV7-9 NA TRBJ2-1
TGCAGCGTTGATTGGCGGGAGGGCCTTAATGTTGAGCAGTTCTTC CSVDWREGLNVEQFF NA TRBV29-1 TRBD2 TRBJ2-1
TGTGCCAGCAGCCGACGAGGGACGCACACTGAAGCTTTCTTT CASSRRGTHTEAFF few TRBV27 NA TRBJ1-1
TGCGCCAGCAGCCAAGATTTAGAGAACAGGGGACTTAACTATGGCTACACCTTC CASSQDLENRGLNYGYTF NA TRBV4-1 TRBD1 TRBJ1-2
TGTGCCAGTAGTACGATCCGGGACACCTACCAAGAGACCCAGTACTTC CASSTIRDTYQETQYF NA TRBV19 NA TRBJ2-5
TGTGCCAGCAGTTATGCGGGGGCGGCTTTCTTT CASSYAGAAFF NA TRBV6-5 NA TRBJ1-1
TGTGCCAGCTCACCGGACAGGGGCTCCGTCCTGACTTTC CASSPDRGSVLTF few TRBV18 TRBD1 TRBJ2-6
TGCGCCAGCAGCCAAGGACAGGGCTCTGGGGCCAACGTCCTGACTTTC CASSQGQGSGANVLTF NA TRBV4-1 TRBD1 TRBJ2-6
TGTGCCAGCAAAAGGGCCGCCGAGGGCTATGGCTACACCTTC CASKRAAEGYGYTF NA TRBV9 NA TRBJ1-2
TGTGCCAGTCGGGACAGCCTCACAGATACGCAGTATTTT CASRDSLTDTQYF NA TRBV19 TRBD1 TRBJ2-3
TGTGCCAGCAGCCGAGGAGAGCGGGGCAGCACAGATACGCAGTATTTT CASSRGERGSTDTQYF NA TRBV14 TRBD2 TRBJ2-3
TGTGCCAGCAGTTTTTCGGGCCCAGGGCAAGAAAAACTGTTTTTT CASSFSGPGQEKLFF NA TRBV28 NA TRBJ1-4
TGTGCCAGCAGCTTATCTGGGACTAGCGGGAGAGGAGAGACCCAGTACTTC CASSLSGTSGRGETQYF NA TRBV7-2 TRBD2 TRBJ2-5
TGTGCCAGCAGCCCTCGTCCAGGGCAGACGAACACTGAAGCTTTCTTT CASSPRPGQTNTEAFF NA TRBV7-8 NA TRBJ1-1
TGTGCCAGCAGTGAGAGACTAGCGGGAGGTGGCGGGGAGCTGTTTTTT CASSERLAGGGGELFF few TRBV2 TRBD2 TRBJ2-2
TGTGCCAGCTTCGCCGGGACAGGGGACACCGGGGAGCTGTTTTTT CASFAGTGDTGELFF NA TRBV18 TRBD1 TRBJ2-2
TGTGCCTGGAGTTTTACCTGGGCAGGGGATAATTCACCCCTCCACTTT CAWSFTWAGDNSPLHF NA TRBV30 NA TRBJ1-6
TGTGCCAGCAGCTTGGACCGTACCGGGGAGCTGTTTTTT CASSLDRTGELFF NA TRBV5-4 NA TRBJ2-2
TGTGCCAGCAGTTTCTTCGGGGGGACTGAAGCTTTCTTT CASSFFGGTEAFF NA TRBV27 NA TRBJ1-1
TGTGCCACCAGCCTAGGACAGGGCCCCTCTGGGGCCAACGTCCTGACTTTC CATSLGQGPSGANVLTF few TRBV15 TRBD1 TRBJ2-6
TGTGCCAGCAGTTTGAGGAGTAGCACCGGGGAGCTGTTTTTT CASSLRSSTGELFF NA TRBV27 NA TRBJ2-2
TGTGCCAGCAGGCGGGACAGGGCGCCGAACACCGGGGAGCTGTTTTTT CASRRDRAPNTGELFF NA TRBV5-6 TRBD1 TRBJ2-2
TGTGCCAGCTCACCCTACCCCGCGGAGGAGCAGTACTTC CASSPYPAEEQYF NA TRBV18 NA TRBJ2-7
TGTGCCAGCAGTGTAATCCGGACAGACTACGAGCAGTACTTC CASSVIRTDYEQYF NA TRBV6-1 NA TRBJ2-7
TGTGCCAGCAGGGTCCAGGGCGCGGGCTATGGCTACACCTTC CASRVQGAGYGYTF NA TRBV28 NA TRBJ1-2
TGCAGCGTTGCTGGCGGGAGGGGCACAGATACGCAGTATTTT CSVAGGRGTDTQYF NA TRBV29-1 TRBD2 TRBJ2-3
TGTGCCAGCAGTAATCCAGGGACCCAAGAGACCCAGTACTTC CASSNPGTQETQYF NA TRBV6-1 NA TRBJ2-5
TGTGCCAGCAGATCCGGACAGGTCTTAACCGGGGAGCTGTTTTTT CASRSGQVLTGELFF once TRBV6-5 TRBD1 TRBJ2-2
TGTGCCAGCAGACCTAGCGGGAGTGGGGGCCCCTACGAGCAGTACTTC CASRPSGSGGPYEQYF NA TRBV27 TRBD2 TRBJ2-7
TGTGCCAGCAGCTCCCTACGGAACACTGAAGCTTTCTTT CASSSLRNTEAFF NA TRBV7-9 NA TRBJ1-1
TGTGCCATCAAAAGAGGAGAGGACGGGTCACCCCTCCACTTT CAIKRGEDGSPLHF NA TRBV10-3 NA TRBJ1-6
TGTGCCAGTAGTACTCACTCGACAGGGGAGAACACTGAAGCTTTCTTT CASSTHSTGENTEAFF NA TRBV19 TRBD1 TRBJ1-1